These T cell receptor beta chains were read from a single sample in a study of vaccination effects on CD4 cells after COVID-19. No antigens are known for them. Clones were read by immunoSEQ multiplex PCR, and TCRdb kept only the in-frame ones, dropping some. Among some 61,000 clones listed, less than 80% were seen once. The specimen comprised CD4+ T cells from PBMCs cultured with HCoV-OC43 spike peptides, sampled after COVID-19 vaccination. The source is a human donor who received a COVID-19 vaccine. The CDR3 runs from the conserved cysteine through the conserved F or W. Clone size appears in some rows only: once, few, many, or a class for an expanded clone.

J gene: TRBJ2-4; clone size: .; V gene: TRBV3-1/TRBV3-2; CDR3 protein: CASSHGLYRAKNIQYF
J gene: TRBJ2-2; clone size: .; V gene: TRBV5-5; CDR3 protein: CASSLSGTNTGELFF
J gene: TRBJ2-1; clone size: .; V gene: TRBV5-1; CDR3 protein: CASSFQGGQGYNEQFF
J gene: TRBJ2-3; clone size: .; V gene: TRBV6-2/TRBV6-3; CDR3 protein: CASSYFTGGTDTQYF
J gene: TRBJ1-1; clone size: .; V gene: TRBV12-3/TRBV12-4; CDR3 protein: CASSLGTPEAFF
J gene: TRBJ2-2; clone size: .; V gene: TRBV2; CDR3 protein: CASSELFAGGSNTGELFF
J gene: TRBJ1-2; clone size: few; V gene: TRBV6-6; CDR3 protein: CASSDRRRDYGYTF
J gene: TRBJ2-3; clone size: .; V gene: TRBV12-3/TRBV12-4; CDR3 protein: CASRTLFTQYF
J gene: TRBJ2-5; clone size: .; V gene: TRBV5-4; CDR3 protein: CASSRGLAGVQETQYF
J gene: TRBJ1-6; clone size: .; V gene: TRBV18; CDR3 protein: CASSPVSSYNSPLHF
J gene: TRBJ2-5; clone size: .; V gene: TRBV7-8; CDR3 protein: CASSPRETQYF
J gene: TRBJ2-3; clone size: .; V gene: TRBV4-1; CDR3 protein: CASSDLDQPTDTQYF
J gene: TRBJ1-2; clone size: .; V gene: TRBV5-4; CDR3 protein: CASSLAGGLLGYTF
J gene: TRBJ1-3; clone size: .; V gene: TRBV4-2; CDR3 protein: CASSQTGGSGNTIYF
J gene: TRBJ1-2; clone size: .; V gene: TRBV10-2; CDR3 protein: CASSEEEGPGVYYGYTF
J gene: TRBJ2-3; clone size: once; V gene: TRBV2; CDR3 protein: CASRITATTDTQYF
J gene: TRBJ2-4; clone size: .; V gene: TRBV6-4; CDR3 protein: CASSEPWGLKDIQYF
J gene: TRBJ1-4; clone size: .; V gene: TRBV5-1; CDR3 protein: CASSLGAGEKLFF
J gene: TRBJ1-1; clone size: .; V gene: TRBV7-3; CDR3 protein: CASSVGTGSHTEAFF
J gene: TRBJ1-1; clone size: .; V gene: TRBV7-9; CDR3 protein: CASSERTGVDTEAFF
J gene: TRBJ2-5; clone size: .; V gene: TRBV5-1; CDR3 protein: CASSNGGAEETQYF
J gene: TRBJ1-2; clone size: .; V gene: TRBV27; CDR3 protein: CASSLGGQGGRGYTF